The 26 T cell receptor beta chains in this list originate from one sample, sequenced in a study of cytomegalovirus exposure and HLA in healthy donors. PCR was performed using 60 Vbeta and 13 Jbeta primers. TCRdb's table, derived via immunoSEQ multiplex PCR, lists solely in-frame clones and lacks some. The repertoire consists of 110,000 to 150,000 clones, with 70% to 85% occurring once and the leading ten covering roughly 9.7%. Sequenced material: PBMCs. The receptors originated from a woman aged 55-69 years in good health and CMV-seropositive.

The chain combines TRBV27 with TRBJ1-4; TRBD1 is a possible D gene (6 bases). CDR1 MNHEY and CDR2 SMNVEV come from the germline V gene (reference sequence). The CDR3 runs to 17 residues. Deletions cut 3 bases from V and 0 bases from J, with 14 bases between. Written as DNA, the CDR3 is TGTGCCAGCAGTTTGTCCTACAGGGTTCCAACTAATGAAAAACTGTTTTTT. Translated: CASSLSYRVPTNEKLFF.

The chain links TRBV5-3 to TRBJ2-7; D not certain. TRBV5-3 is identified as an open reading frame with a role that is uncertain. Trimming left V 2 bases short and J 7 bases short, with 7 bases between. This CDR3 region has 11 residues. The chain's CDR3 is CARSFVYEQYF. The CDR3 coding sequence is TGTGCCAGAAGCTTCGTCTATGAGCAGTACTTC.

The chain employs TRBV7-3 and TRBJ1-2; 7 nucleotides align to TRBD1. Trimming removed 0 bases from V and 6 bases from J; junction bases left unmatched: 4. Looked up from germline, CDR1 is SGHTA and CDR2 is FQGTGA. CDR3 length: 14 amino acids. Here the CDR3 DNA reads TGTGCCAGCAGCTTAACGGGCAGGGGGGATGGCTACACCTTC. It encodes CASSLTGRGDGYTF.

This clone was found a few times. The CDR3 spells CASKSGTGVREQYF. CDR3 DNA sequence: TGTGCCAGCAAATCCGGGACAGGGGTTAGGGAGCAGTACTTC. The chain uses TRBV2 and TRBJ2-7; 10 bases agree with TRBD1. The CDR3 is 14 amino acids. Germline-derived CDR1 and CDR2 are SNHLY and FYNNEI. V was pared by 7 bases and J by 7 bases, with 10 bases of the junction left unmatched.

The CDR3 DNA is TGTGCCAGCAGCTCCGTACGGGACAGCGTCCCCTACGAGCAGTACTTC. The encoded protein is CASSSVRDSVPYEQYF. This chain joins TRBV5-6 and TRBJ2-7, with TRBD1 identical over 7 bases. Germline CDR1 is SGHDT and CDR2 is YYEEEE. This CDR3 spans 16 amino acids. V lost 3 bases to trimming and J lost 2 bases; unmatched junction nucleotides: 11. The full variable domain, completed using reference TRBV5-6 and TRBJ2-7, is DAGVTQSPTHLIKTRGQQVTLRCSPKSGHDTVSWYQQALGQGPQFIFQYYEEEERQRGNFPDRFSGHQFPNYSSELNVNALLLGDSALYLCASSSVRDSVPYEQYFGPGTRLTVT.

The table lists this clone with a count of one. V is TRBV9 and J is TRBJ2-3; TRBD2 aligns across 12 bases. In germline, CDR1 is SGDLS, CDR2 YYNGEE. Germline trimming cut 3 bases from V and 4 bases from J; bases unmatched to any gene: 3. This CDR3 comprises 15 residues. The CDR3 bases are TGTGCCAGCAGCGCCAGACTAGCGGGAGCAGATACGCAGTATTTT. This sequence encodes CASSARLAGADTQYF. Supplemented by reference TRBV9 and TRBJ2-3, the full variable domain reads DSGVTQTPKHLITATGQRVTLRCSPRSGDLSVYWYQQSLDQGLQFLIQYYNGEERAKGNILERFSAQQFPDLHSELNLSSLELGDSALYFCASSARLAGADTQYFGPGTRLTVL.

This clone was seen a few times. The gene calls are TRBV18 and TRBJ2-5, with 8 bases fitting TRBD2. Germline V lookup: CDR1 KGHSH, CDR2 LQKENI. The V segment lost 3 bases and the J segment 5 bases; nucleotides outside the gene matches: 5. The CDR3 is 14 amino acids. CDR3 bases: TGTGCCAGCTCACCTAGCGGGATGCTTGAGACCCAGTACTTC. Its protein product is CASSPSGMLETQYF.

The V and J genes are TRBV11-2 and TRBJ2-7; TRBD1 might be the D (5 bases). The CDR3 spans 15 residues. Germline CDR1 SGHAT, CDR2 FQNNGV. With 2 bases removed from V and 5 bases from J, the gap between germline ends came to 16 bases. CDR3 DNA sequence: TGTGCCAGCAGCTTACTTCGCACCAGGGTGGACGAGCAGTACTTC. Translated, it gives CASSLLRTRVDEQYF.

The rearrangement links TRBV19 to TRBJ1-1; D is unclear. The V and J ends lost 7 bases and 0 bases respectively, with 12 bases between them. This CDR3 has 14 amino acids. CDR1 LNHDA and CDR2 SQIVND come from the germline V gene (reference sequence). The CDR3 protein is CASKGGTMNTEAFF. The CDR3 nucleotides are TGTGCCAGTAAAGGCGGTACTATGAACACTGAAGCTTTCTTT.

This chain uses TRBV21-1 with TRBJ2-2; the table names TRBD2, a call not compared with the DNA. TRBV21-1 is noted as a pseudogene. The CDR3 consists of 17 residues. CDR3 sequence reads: CASSPRRVYKLTGELFF. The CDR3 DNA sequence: TGTGCCAGCAGCCCCAGGAGGGTCTATAAGCTCACCGGGGAGCTGTTTTTT.

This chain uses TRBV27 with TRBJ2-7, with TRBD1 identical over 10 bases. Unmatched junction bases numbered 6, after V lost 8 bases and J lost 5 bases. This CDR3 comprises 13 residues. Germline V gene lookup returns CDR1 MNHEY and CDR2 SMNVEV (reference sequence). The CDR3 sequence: CASSRTGGNEQYF. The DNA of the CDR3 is TGTGCCAGCTCCCGGACAGGGGGAAACGAGCAGTACTTC.

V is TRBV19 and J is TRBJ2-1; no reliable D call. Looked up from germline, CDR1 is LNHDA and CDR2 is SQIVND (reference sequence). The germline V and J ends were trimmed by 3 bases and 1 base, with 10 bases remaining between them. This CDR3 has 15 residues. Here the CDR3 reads CASSMYLGSYNEQFF. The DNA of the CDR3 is TGTGCCAGTAGTATGTATCTAGGTTCCTACAATGAGCAGTTCTTC.

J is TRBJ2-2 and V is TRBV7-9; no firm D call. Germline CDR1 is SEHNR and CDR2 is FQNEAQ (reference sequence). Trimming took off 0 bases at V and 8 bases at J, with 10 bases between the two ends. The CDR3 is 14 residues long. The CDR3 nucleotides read TGTGCCAGCAGCTTAGCTCCAGCCGGGGGGGAGCTGTTTTTT. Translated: CASSLAPAGGELFF.

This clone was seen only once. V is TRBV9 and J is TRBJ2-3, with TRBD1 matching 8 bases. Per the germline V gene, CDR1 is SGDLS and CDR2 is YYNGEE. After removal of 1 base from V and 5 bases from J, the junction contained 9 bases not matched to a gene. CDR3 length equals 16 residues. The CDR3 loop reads CASSVLGRGRVDTQYF. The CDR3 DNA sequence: TGTGCCAGCAGCGTATTGGGCAGGGGGCGCGTAGATACGCAGTATTTT.

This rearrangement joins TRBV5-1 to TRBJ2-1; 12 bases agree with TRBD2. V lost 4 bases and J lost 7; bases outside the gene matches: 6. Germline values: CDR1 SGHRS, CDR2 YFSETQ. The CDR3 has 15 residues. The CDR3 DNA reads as TGCGCCAGCAGCCTCACTAGCGGGGGGAGGAATGAGCAGTTCTTC. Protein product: CASSLTSGGRNEQFF.

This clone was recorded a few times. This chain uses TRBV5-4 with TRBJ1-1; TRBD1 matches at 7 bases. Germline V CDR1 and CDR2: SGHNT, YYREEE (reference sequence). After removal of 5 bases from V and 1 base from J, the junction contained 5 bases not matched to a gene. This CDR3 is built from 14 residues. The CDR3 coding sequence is TGTGCCAGCAGAAAGACAGGGTCGAACACTGAAGCTTTCTTT. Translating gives CASRKTGSNTEAFF.

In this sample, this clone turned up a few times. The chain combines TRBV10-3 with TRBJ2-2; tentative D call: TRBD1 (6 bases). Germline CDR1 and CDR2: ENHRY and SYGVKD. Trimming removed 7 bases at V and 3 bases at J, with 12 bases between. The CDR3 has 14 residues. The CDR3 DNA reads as TGTGCCATCACCCACAGGGACGACACCGGGGAGCTGTTTTTT. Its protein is CAITHRDDTGELFF.

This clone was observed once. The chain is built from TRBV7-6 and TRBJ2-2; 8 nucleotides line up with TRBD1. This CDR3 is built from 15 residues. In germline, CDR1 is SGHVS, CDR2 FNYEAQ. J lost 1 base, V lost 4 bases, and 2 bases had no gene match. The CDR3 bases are TGTGCCAGCAGCTATGGACAGGGGAACACCGGGGAGCTGTTTTTT. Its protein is CASSYGQGNTGELFF. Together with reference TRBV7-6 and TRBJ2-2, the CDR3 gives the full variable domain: GAGVSQSPRYKVTKRGQDVALRCDPISGHVSLYWYRQALGQGPEFLTYFNYEAQQDKSGLPNDRFSAERPEGSISTLTIQRTEQRDSAMYRCASSYGQGNTGELFFGEGSRLTVL.

The CDR3 spells CSVDRGRAGSYNEQFF. The CDR3 nucleotides are TGCAGCGTTGATCGCGGGAGGGCCGGGAGTTACAATGAGCAGTTCTTC. V and J are TRBV29-1 and TRBJ2-1; 9 bases are shared with TRBD2. This CDR3 is built from 16 residues. The germline CDR1 and CDR2 sequences are SQVTM and ANQGSEA. J was trimmed by 4 bases and V by 3 bases; bases with no gene match: 10.

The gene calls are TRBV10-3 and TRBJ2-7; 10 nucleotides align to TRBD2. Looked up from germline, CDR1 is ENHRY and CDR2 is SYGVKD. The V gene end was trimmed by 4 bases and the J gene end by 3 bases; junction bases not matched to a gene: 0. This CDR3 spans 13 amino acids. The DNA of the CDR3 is TGTGCCATCAGTGGGACTAGCGGCTACGAGCAGTACTTC. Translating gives CAISGTSGYEQYF.

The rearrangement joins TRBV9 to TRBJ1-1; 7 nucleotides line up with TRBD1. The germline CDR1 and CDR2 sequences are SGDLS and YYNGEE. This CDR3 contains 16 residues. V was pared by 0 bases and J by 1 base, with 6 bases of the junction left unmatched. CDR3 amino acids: CASSVAPAGGNTEAFF. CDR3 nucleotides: TGTGCCAGCAGCGTAGCCCCTGCAGGGGGGAACACTGAAGCTTTCTTT.

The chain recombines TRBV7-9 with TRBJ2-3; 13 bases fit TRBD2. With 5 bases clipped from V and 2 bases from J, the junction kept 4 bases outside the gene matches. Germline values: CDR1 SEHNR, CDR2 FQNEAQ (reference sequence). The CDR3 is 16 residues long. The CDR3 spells CASSLGTSGTTDTQYF. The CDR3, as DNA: TGTGCCAGCAGCCTGGGGACTAGCGGGACCACAGATACGCAGTATTTT. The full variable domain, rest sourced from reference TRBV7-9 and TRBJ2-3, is DTGVSQNPRHKITKRGQNVTFRCDPISEHNRLYWYRQTLGQGPEFLTYFQNEAQLEKSRLLSDRFSAERPKGSFSTLEIQRTEQGDSAMYLCASSLGTSGTTDTQYFGPGTRLTVL.

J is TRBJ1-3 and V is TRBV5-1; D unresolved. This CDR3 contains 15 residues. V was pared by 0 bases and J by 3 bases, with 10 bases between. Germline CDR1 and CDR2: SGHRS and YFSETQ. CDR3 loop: CASSLASTFGNTIYF. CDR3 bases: TGCGCCAGCAGCTTGGCCTCAACATTTGGAAACACCATATATTTT.

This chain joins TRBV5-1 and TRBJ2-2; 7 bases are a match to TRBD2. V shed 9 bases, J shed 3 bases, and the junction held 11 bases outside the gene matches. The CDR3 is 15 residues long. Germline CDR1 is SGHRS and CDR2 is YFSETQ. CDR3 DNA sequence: TGCGCCACCCAGGGAGGGGTTAGCTACACCGGGGAGCTGTTTTTT. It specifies CATQGGVSYTGELFF.

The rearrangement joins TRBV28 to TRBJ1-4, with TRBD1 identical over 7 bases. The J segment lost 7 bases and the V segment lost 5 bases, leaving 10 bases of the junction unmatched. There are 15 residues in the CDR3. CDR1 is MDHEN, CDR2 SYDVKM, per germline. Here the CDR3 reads CASSPILGGGEKLFF. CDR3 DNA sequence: TGTGCCAGCAGTCCCATCTTAGGGGGCGGTGAAAAACTGTTTTTT.

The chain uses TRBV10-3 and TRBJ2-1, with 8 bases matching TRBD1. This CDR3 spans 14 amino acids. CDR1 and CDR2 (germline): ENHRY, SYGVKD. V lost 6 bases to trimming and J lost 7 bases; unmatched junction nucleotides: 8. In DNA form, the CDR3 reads TGTGCCATCAGAACGGACAGGGTAGGGAATGAGCAGTTCTTC. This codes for CAIRTDRVGNEQFF.